The TCR beta chain under discussion was sequenced for a study of early T cells in non-severe SARS-CoV-2 infection. Whole-study context: The sequenced material was bulk RNA from unsorted whole blood, and its chains were unpaired.

This clonotype was detected a few times. One entry per CDR3 protein, called by TCRdb with MiXCR from the 5' RACE reads. This sample carries roughly 97,000 distinct CDR3 sequences, around 10% of them seen once, and the ten largest clones take roughly 4.5%. V dropped 7 bases and J dropped 6; count of bases not matched to a gene: 7. The CDR3 totals 13 residues. Germline V CDR1 and CDR2: SQVTM, ANQGSEA. The receptor comes from an adult who was a healthcare worker with PCR-confirmed SARS-CoV-2 infection or an uninfected control (not recorded which). The chain employs TRBV29-1 and TRBJ2-3; 10 bases fit TRBD1. The input for sequencing was whole blood, taken at baseline. The DNA for the CDR3 is TGCAGCGCTGACAGGACAGGGGGTGATACGCAGTATTTT. Amino acids: CSADRTGGDTQYF.